A selection of T cell receptor beta chains follows, all from one sample in a study of control samples from healthy donors and cancer patients. Repertoires were generated with immunoSEQ multiplex PCR, while TCRdb's copy carries only in-frame clones and drops some. Seen here are approximately 71,000 clones, around nine tenths observed once, and the top ten hold 15% to 20%. The sample was PBMCs. The receptors were sampled from a man aged 60 to 75 with lung cancer. The CDR3 runs from the conserved cysteine through the conserved F or W.

v_call	j_call	cdr3_aa
TRBV5-4	TRBJ2-5	CASSLARQETQYF
TRBV9	TRBJ1-6	CASSAPGTGTRSPLHF
TRBV24-1	TRBJ2-5	CATVGRGLVETQYF
TRBV11-2	TRBJ1-5	CASSLRTGATNQPQHF
TRBV6-2/TRBV6-3	TRBJ2-7	CASSYLLGGSYEQYF
TRBV6-1	TRBJ1-2	CASSEQRRLIANYGYTF
TRBV10-1	TRBJ1-1	CASSPDRANTEAFF
TRBV2	TRBJ2-7	CASSEVGQQYF
TRBV5-4	TRBJ2-1	CASSISGGAYNEQFF
TRBV7-9	TRBJ2-3	CASSLDLGIASAPDTQYF
TRBV5-1	TRBJ1-2	CASSLDGTGGDYGYTF
TRBV7-3	TRBJ2-2	CASSPQGGQALGGELFF
TRBV5-4	TRBJ1-1	CASSSDRDTEAFF
TRBV7-2	TRBJ1-1	CASSFAGGTEAFF
TRBV24-1	TRBJ2-6	CATSDNHSGANVLTF
TRBV29-1	TRBJ2-4	CSAKRGAGANIQYF
TRBV10-1	TRBJ2-1	CASSERGWNEQFF
TRBV5-4	TRBJ1-3	CASSLIGARGKGGNTIYF
TRBV15	TRBJ1-6	CATSRERGGSPLHF
TRBV6-6	TRBJ1-4	CASSQLSEKLFF
TRBV6-1	TRBJ2-5	CASSEGTSGGAISGRRTQYF
TRBV7-9	TRBJ2-5	CATSGGTRVGETQYF
TRBV5-1	TRBJ1-1	CASSLTDSTNTEAFF